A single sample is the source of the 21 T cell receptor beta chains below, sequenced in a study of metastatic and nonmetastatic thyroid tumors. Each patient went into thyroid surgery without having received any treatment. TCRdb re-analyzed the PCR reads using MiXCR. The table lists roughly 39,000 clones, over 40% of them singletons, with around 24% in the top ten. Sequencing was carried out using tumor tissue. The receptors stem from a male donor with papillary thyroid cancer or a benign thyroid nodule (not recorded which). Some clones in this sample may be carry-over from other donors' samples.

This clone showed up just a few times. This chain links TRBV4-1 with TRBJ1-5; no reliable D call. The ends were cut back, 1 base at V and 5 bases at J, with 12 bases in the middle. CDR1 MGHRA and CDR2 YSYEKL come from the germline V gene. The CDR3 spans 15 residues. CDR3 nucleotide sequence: TGCGCCAGCAGCCAAGTCCCGGCACGGGATCAGCCCCAGCATTTT. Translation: CASSQVPARDQPQHF.

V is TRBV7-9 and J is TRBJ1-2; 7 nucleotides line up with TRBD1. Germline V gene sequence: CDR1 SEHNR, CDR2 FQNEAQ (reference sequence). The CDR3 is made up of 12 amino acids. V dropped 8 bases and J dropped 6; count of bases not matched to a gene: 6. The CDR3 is CASGQGVDGYTF. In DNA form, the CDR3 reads TGTGCCAGCGGGCAGGGGGTAGATGGCTACACCTTC.

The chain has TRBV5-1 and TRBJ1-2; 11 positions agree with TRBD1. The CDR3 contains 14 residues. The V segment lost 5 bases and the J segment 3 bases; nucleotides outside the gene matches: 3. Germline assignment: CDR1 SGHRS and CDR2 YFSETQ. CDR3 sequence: CASRRDRGDYGYTF. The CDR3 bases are TGCGCCAGCAGGCGGGACAGGGGGGACTATGGCTACACCTTC. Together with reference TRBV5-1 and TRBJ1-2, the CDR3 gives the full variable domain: KAGVTQTPRYLIKTRGQQVTLSCSPISGHRSVSWYQQTPGQGLQFLFEYFSETQRNKGNFPGRFSGRQFSNSRSEMNVSTLELGDSALYLCASRRDRGDYGYTFGSGTRLTVV.

The CDR3 spells CASSPEGSYGYTF. In DNA form, the CDR3 reads TGCGCCAGCAGCCCGGAGGGATCCTATGGCTACACCTTC. This chain joins TRBV10-1 and TRBJ1-2; no clear D gene. The V gene lost 6 bases and the J gene lost 4 bases, with 12 bases spanning the gap. The CDR3 is 13 amino acids. The germline gives CDR1 WNHNN, CDR2 SYGVQD (reference sequence).

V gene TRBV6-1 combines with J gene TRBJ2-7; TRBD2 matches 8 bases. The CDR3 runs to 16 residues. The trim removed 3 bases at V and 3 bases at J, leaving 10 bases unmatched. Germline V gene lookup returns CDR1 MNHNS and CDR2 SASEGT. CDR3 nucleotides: TGTGCCAGCAGTGACCCAGCGGGAGTGCCGATCTACGAGCAGTACTTC. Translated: CASSDPAGVPIYEQYF.

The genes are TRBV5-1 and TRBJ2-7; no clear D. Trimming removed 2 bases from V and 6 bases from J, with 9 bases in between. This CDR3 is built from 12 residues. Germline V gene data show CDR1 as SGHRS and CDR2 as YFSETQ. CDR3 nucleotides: TGCGCCAGCAGCTTTGGAGTGCTCGAGCAGTACTTC. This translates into CASSFGVLEQYF.

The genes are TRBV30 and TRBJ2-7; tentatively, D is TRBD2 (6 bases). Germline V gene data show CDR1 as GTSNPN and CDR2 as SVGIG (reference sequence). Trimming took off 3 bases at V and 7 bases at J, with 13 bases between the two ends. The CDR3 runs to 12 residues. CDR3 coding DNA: TGTGCCTGGAGCGGGGGACCTACTGAGCAGTACTTC. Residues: CAWSGGPTEQYF.

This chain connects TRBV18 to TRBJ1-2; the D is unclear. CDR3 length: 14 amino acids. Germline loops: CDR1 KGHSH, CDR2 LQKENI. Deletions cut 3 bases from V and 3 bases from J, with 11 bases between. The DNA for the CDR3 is TGTGCCAGCTCACCCGGCAACTACGACTATGGCTACACCTTC. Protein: CASSPGNYDYGYTF.

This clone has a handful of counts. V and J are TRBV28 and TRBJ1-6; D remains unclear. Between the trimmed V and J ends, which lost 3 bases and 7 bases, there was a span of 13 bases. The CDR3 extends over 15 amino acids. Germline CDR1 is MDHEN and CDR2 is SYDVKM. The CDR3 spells CASSLGMRRNSPLHF. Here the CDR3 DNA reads TGTGCCAGCAGTTTGGGTATGAGGCGGAATTCACCCCTCCACTTT.

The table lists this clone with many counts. For the CDR3, the DNA is TGTGCCAGCAGTCAGACCACCGGGACCCCCTACGAGCAGTACTTC. Protein product: CASSQTTGTPYEQYF. The chain joins TRBV6-1 to TRBJ2-7; D may be TRBD1 or TRBD2 (5 bases each). The length of the CDR3 is 15 residues. CDR1 MNHNS and CDR2 SASEGT come from the germline V gene. V gave up 5 bases and J gave up 2 bases, with 16 bases separating them.

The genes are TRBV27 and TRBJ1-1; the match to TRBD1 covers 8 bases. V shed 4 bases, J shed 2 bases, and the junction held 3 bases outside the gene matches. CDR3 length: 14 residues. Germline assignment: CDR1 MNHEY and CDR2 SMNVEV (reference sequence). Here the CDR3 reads CASSWGTGNTEAFF. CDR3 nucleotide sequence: TGTGCCAGCAGTTGGGGGACAGGTAACACTGAAGCTTTCTTT.

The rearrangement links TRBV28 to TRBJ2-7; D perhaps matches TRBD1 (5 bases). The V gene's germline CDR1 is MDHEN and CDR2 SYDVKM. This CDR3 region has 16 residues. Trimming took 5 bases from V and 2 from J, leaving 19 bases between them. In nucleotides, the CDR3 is TGTGCCAGCAGTCCTCTTGGGATGACAGTAACCTACGAGCAGTACTTC. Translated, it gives CASSPLGMTVTYEQYF. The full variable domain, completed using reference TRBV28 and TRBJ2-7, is DVKVTQSSRYLVKRTGEKVFLECVQDMDHENMFWYRQDPGLGLRLIYFSYDVKMKEKGDIPEGYSVSREKKERFSLILESASTNQTSMYLCASSPLGMTVTYEQYFGPGTRLTVT.

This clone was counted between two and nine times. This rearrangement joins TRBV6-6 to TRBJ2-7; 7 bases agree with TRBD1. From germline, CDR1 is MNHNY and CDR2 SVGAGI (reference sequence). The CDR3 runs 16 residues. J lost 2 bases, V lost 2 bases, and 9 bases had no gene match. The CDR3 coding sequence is TGTGCCAGCAGTTACGGGTTCCCGGGACAGACCTACGAGCAGTACTTC. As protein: CASSYGFPGQTYEQYF.

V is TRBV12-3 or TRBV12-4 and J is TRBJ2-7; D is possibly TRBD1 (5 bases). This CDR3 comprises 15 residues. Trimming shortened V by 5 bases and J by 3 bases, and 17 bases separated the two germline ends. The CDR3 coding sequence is TGTGCCAGCAGTAGCACAGGCGCTACGGGCTACGAGCAGTACTTC. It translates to CASSSTGATGYEQYF.

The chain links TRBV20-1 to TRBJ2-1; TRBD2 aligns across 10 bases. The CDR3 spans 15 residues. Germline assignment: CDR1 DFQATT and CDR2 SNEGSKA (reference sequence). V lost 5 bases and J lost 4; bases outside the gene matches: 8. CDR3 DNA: TGCAGTGCTGAAGGGACTAGCGAGAGGTACAATGAGCAGTTCTTC. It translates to CSAEGTSERYNEQFF.

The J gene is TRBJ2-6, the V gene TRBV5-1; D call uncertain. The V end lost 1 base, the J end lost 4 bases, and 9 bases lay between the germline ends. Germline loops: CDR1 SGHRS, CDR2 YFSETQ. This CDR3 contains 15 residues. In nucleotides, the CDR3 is TGCGCCAGCAGCTTGTCGGGTTACGGGGCCAACGTCCTGACTTTC. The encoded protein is CASSLSGYGANVLTF.

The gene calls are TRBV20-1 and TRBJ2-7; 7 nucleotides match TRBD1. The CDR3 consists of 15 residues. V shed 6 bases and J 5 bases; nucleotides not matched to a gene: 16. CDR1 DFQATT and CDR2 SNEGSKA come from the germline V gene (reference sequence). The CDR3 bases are TGCAGTGCCAGTGCGATTCGGACAGGAGAGAACGAGCAGTACTTC. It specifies CSASAIRTGENEQYF.

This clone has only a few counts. Written as DNA, the CDR3 is TGTGCCAGCAGTCTTGCGAGCGGGGGGGCCCTCTACAATGAGCAGTTCTTC. It specifies CASSLASGGALYNEQFF. The rearrangement uses TRBV6-6 and TRBJ2-1; 10 nucleotides agree with TRBD2. This CDR3 is 17 amino acids long. Losses at the gene ends were 5 bases for V and 3 bases for J; bases not matched to a gene: 10. Per the germline V gene, CDR1 is MNHNY and CDR2 is SVGAGI (reference sequence).

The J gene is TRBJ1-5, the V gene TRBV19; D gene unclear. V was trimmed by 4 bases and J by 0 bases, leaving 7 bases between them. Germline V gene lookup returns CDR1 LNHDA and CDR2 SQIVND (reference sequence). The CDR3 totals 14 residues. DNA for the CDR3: TGTGCCAGTAGTAAGGAGTATAGCAATCAGCCCCAGCATTTT. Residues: CASSKEYSNQPQHF. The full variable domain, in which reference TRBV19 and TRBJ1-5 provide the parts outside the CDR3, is DGGITQSPKYLFRKEGQNVTLSCEQNLNHDAMYWYRQDPGQGLRLIYYSQIVNDFQKGDIAEGYSVSREKKESFPLTVTSAQKNPTAFYLCASSKEYSNQPQHFGDGTRLSIL.

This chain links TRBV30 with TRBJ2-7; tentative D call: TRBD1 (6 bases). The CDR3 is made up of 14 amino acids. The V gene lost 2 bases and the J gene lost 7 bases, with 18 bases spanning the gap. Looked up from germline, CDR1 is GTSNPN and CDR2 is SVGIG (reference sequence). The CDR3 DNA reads TGTGCCTGGAGTCGTGGGCAGGGGCAGCTGGAGCAGTACTTC. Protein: CAWSRGQGQLEQYF.

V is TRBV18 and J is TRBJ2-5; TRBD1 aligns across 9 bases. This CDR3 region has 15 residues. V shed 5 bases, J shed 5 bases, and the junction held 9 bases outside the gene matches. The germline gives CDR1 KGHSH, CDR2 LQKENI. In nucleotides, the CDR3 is TGTGCCAGCTCATCAATGGGACAGGGCGGTGAGACCCAGTACTTC. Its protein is CASSSMGQGGETQYF.